The clone carrying this T cell receptor (beta chain) was detected once. The record originates from a study of blood T cell repertoires in COVID-19. Study-level background: The United States, Italy and Spain were the sources of the acute and convalescent COVID-19 samples. Nucleic acid was either cDNA or gDNA, and it came from T cells, B-cell-depleted T cells, or PBMCs.

V was clipped by 6 bases and J by 8 bases; unmatched bases: 7. The CDR3 extends over 13 amino acids. The germline CDR1 and CDR2 sequences are LNHDA and SQIVND (reference sequence). Profiled with immunoSEQ multiplex PCR; TCRdb holds only in-frame clones, not every one. The sample includes around 200,000 clones, approximately 91% of them seen just once. The chain combines TRBV19 with TRBJ1-2; 9 bases align to TRBD1. What was sequenced was peripheral blood. The TCR sequence derives from a man younger than 40 with acute or convalescent COVID-19. In DNA, the CDR3 is TGTGCCAGTAGGACGGACAGGGGATACGGCTACACCTTC. Its protein product is CASRTDRGYGYTF. Complete variable domain (other parts from reference TRBV19 and TRBJ1-2): DGGITQSPKYLFRKEGQNVTLSCEQNLNHDAMYWYRQDPGQGLRLIYYSQIVNDFQKGDIAEGYSVSREKKESFPLTVTSAQKNPTAFYLCASRTDRGYGYTFGSGTRLTVV.